This T cell receptor beta chain was observed in a study of T cells in Graves' hyperthyroidism and ophthalmopathy. Findings and caveats of the study: Researchers report that a 13 V-J model separated ophthalmopathy from stable hyperthyroidism.

The CDR3 contains 14 residues. Trimming pared 8 bases from V and 2 bases from J, leaving 14 bases between. This clonotype was counted ten times or more. No antigen is known for it. RNA transcripts yielded amplified TCR beta CDR3 regions. The primer set for the first-round RT-PCR of the TCR CDR3 was HTBI. TCRdb recomputed calls from the multiplex PCR reads with MiXCR, one row per CDR3 protein. The repertoire holds about 720,000 distinct CDR3 sequences, roughly a sixth seen once, with over 15% in the top ten. Recently diagnosed hyperthyroidism of less than 2 months' duration affected patients aged 18 to 65. The sample of blood was obtained at first hyperthyroidism diagnosis (before any ophthalmopathy symptoms).

The gene calls are TRBV12-3 or TRBV12-4 and TRBJ2-3, with D perhaps TRBD1 (6 bases). The TCR was taken from a woman in her forties or fifties with Graves' hyperthyroidism that later progressed to Graves' ophthalmopathy. The sequenced sample was blood. The chain's CDR3 is CASRGGKYTDTQYF. The CDR3 coding sequence is TGTGCCAGCCGAGGGGGAAAATACACAGATACGCAGTATTTT.